This T cell receptor (beta chain) comes out of a study of post-analysis software for immune sequencing data. About the research overall: The patients showed relapsing-remitting, secondary progressive and progressive-relapsing multiple sclerosis courses.

Study-level results: Those with multiple sclerosis, the patient group, showed significantly lower normalized Chao1 diversity than controls. F measure grouped same-batch samples tightly together. A few TRBV segments were significantly more frequent in patients than in controls. TRBV5-6, TRBV5-1 and TRBV20-1 were among these segments.

Only a few counts were recorded for this clonotype. What it recognizes is unknown. V gave up 2 bases and J gave up 2 bases, with 7 bases separating them. CDR1 and CDR2 (germline): MNHEY, SMNVEV (reference sequence). The CDR3 contains 13 residues. Unique molecular identifiers featured in each of the TCR beta cDNA libraries. Once about 0.9 to 11 million T cells were used, hundreds of thousands of cDNA molecules resulted. TCRdb re-called the PCR reads through MiXCR, storing one row per CDR3 protein. The data hold a few hundred thousand distinct CDR3 sequences, with approximately 38% observed a single time.

The sequenced sample was blood. This TCR was recovered from a girl aged 2 to 10 with multiple sclerosis. The V and J genes are TRBV27 and TRBJ2-7; the D gene is possibly TRBD2 (5 bases). The CDR3 sequence: CASSLRGPYEQYF. Written as DNA, the CDR3 is TGTGCCAGCAGTTTACGCGGGCCCTACGAGCAGTACTTC.